This T cell receptor (beta chain) derives from a study of blood T cell repertoires in COVID-19 (dated by TCRdb to 2020 to 2021). Some background on the complete study: The collaborator samples originated in the United States, Italy and Spain and spanned the acute and convalescent phases of COVID-19. The material from the prospective study consisted of cDNA or gDNA derived from T cells, B-cell-depleted T cells, or PBMCs. Deeply sampled blood TCRbeta repertoires from subjects exposed to, actively infected with, or recovered from COVID-19 were included in the dataset. The repertoires were made available in a free public database intended to serve as a resource for research on the immune response to SARS-CoV-2. Samples came from the ongoing ImmuneRACE study (first 160 participants) plus 1,254 subjects from 6 global collaborators. A de-identified subject ID, COVID-19 status, age in years and sex were almost always included in the sample metadata. Where available, HLA class I and class II types were obtained from metadata supplied by the sample provider rather than from assay-based typing. What the authors observed across the whole study: The quantity of clinical and demographic metadata differed by source and by participant and was supplied without curation.

V is trimmed back by 5 bases and J by 7 bases, and the junction contains 15 bases that no gene match accounts for. CDR1 and CDR2 were assigned from the germline V gene (reference sequence) as SEHNR and FQNEAQ. The CDR3 sequence holds 16 residues, the cysteine and phenylalanine included. Only the CDR3 region is kept as DNA, spanning 48 bases read in frame from base 1. TCRbeta CDR3 regions were amplified from genomic DNA using the immunoSEQ Assay, a bias-controlled multiplex PCR. The published analysis was carried out like this. The number of nucleated cells in each sample was estimated by amplification of reference gene primers within the assay. Sequence reads were collapsed and filtered to measure the absolute abundance of every unique TCRbeta CDR3 rearrangement. For each sample, productive Simpson clonality was calculated by taking the square root of Simpson's diversity index across productive rearrangements. Drawn from immuneACCESS, this table holds only the in-frame rearrangements with V and J called that TCRdb kept. Clones are partly lost; checked studies trace under half to an unresolved V gene and leave the rest unexplained. V and J calls and clone size follow that table, whereas D and trimming were derived from the DNA. This sample has a few hundred thousand clones in its table, and 86% of those were observed once. The ten biggest clones cover approximately 2% of the sample.

Remarks on this clone: What antigen it recognizes has not been identified. There are no base qualities to consult, and no much larger clone falls within one base.

Each collaborating institution followed its own protocols to collect whole blood in K2EDTA tubes. For TCRbeta analysis, collaborators shipped samples as frozen whole blood, isolated PBMCs, or DNA extracted from either of those sample types. The clonotype originates from a man under 40 with active or convalescent COVID-19. The sequenced material came from peripheral blood. The rearranged chain carries TRBV7-9 and TRBJ1-2, and 8 junctional nucleotides match TRBD1. CDR3 protein: CASSPTPTRTGGGYTF. The bases are TGTGCCAGCAGCCCGACGCCTACTCGAACAGGGGGTGGCTACACCTTC.